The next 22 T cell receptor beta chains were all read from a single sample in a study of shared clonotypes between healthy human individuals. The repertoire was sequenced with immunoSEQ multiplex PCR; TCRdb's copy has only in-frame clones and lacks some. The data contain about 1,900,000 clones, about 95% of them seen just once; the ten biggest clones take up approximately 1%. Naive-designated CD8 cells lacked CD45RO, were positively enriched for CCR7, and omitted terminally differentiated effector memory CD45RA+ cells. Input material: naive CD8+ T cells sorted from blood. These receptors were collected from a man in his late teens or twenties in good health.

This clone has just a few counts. CDR3 bases: TGTGCCAGCAGCCAAGCACAGGGGGCTGGTACTGAAGCTTTCTTT. Amino acid sequence: CASSQAQGAGTEAFF. The V and J genes are TRBV7-9 and TRBJ1-1; 9 positions match TRBD1. With 5 bases clipped from V and 5 bases from J, the junction kept 9 bases outside the gene matches. Germline loops: CDR1 SEHNR, CDR2 FQNEAQ (reference sequence). The CDR3 length is 15 residues.

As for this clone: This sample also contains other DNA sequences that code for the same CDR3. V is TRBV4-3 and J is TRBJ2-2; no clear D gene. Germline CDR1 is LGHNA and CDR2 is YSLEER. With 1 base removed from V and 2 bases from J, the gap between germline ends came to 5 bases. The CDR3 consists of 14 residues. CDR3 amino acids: CASSQVGNTGELFF. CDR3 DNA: TGCGCCAGCAGCCAAGTCGGCAACACCGGGGAGCTGTTTTTT.

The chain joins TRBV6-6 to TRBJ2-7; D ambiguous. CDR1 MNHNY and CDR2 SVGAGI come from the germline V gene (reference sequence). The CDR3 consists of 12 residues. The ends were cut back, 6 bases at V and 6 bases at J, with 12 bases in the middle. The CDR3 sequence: CASSPEGPEQYF. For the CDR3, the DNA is TGTGCCAGCAGCCCCGAAGGGCCCGAGCAGTACTTC.

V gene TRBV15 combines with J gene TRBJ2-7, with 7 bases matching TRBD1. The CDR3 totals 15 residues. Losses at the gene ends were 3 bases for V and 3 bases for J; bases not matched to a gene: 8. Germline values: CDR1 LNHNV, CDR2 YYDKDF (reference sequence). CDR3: CATSSPGTDIYEQYF. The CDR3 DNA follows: TGTGCCACCAGCAGTCCCGGGACAGATATCTACGAGCAGTACTTC.

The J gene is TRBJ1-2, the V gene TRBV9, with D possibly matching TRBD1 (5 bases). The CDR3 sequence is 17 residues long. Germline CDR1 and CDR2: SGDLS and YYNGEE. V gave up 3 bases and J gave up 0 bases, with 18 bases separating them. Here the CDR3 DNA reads TGTGCCAGCAGCGCTTCTCGGGGGATGATAGCTAACTATGGCTACACCTTC. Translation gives CASSASRGMIANYGYTF.

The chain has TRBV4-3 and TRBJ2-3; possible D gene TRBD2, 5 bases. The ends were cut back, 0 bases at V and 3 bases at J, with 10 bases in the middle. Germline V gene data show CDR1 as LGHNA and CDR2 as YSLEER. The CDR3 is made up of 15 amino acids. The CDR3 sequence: CASSQDPGGTDTQYF. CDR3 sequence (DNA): TGCGCCAGCAGCCAAGACCCCGGCGGGACAGATACGCAGTATTTT.

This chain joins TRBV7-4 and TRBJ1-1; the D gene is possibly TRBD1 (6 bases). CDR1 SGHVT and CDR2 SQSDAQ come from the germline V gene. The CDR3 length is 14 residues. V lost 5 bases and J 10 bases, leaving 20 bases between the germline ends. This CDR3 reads CASSPGGGRVGAFF. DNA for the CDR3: TGTGCCAGCAGCCCGGGGGGCGGGAGGGTTGGAGCTTTCTTT.

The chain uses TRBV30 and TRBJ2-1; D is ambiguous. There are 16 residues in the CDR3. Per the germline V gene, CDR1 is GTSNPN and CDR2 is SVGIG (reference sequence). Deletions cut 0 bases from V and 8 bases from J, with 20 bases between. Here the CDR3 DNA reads TGTGCCTGGAGTGTCCCTCTAGAATTTAGGCAAGATGAGCAGTTCTTC. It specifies CAWSVPLEFRQDEQFF. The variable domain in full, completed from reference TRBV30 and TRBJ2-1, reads SQTIHQWPATLVQPVGSPLSLECTVEGTSNPNLYWYRQAAGRGLQLLFYSVGIGQISSEVPQNLSASRPQDRQFILSSKKLLLSDSGFYLCAWSVPLEFRQDEQFFGPGTRLTVL.

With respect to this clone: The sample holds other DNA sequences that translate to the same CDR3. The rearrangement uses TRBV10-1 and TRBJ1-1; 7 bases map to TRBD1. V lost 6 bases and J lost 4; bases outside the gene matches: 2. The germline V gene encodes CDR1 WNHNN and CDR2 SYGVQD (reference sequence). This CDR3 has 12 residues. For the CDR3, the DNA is TGCGCCAGCAGCCCAGGGGGCACTGAAGCTTTCTTT. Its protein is CASSPGGTEAFF.

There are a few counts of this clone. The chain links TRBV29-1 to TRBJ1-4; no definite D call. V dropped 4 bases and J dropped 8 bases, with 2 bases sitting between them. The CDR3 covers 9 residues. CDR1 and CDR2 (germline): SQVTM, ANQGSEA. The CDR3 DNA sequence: TGCAGCGTTGTGGAAAAACTGTTTTTT. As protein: CSVVEKLFF.

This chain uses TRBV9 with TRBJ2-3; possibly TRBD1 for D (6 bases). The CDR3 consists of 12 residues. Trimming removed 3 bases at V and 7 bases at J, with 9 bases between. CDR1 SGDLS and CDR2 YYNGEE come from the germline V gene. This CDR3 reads CASSGQANTQYF. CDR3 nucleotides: TGTGCCAGCAGCGGACAGGCTAATACGCAGTATTTT.

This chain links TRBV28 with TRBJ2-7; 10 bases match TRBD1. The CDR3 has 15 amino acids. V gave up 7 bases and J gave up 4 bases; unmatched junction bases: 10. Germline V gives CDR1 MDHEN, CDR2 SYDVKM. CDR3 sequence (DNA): TGTGCCAGCACCACTGGGACAGGGGAGGAGTACGAGCAGTACTTC. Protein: CASTTGTGEEYEQYF.

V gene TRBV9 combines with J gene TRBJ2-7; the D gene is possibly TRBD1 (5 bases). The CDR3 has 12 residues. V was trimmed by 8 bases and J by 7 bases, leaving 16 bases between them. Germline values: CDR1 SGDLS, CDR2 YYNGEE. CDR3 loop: CASSPQGVEQYF. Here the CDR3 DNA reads TGTGCCAGTTCCCCCCAAGGGGTAGAGCAGTACTTC.

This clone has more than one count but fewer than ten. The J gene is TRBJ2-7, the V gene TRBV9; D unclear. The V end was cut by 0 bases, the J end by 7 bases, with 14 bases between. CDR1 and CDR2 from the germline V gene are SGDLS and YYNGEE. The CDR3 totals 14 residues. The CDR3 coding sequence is TGTGCCAGCAGCGTAGATGGGTCGAGTGGAGAGCAGTACTTC. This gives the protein CASSVDGSSGEQYF.

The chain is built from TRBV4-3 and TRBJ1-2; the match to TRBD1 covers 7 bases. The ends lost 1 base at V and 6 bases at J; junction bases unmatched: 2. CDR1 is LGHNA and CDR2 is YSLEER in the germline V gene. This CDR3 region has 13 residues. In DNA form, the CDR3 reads TGCGCCAGCAGCCAAGCACAGGGGAATGGCTACACCTTC. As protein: CASSQAQGNGYTF.

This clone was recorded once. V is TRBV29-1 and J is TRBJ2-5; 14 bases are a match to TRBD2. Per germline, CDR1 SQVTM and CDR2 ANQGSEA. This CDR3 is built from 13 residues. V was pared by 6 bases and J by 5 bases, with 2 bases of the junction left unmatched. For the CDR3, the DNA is TGCAGCGTGGGGACTAGCGGGGGTGAGACCCAGTACTTC. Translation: CSVGTSGGETQYF.

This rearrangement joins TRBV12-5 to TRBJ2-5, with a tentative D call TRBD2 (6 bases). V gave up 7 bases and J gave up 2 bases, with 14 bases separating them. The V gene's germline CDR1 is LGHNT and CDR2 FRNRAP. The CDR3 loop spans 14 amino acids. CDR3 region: CASEPGTPQETQYF. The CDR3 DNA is TGTGCTAGTGAACCCGGGACTCCACAAGAGACCCAGTACTTC.

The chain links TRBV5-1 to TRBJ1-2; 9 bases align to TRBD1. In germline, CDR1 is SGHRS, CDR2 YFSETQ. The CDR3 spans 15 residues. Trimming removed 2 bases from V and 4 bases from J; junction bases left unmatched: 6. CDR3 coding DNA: TGCGCCAGCAGCTTAACAGGGGGCAGGGGCTATGGCTACACCTTC. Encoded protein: CASSLTGGRGYGYTF.

CDR3 nucleotides: TGTGCCAGCACCGAACCCCAGCGGGAGGGCCTCAATGAGCAGTTCTTC. It specifies CASTEPQREGLNEQFF. The J gene is TRBJ2-1, the V gene TRBV7-9, with 10 bases aligning to TRBD2. Germline CDR1 reads SEHNR; CDR2 reads FQNEAQ (reference sequence). The junction had 12 bases not matched to a gene; V was cut back by 7 bases and J by 6 bases. The CDR3 spans 16 residues.

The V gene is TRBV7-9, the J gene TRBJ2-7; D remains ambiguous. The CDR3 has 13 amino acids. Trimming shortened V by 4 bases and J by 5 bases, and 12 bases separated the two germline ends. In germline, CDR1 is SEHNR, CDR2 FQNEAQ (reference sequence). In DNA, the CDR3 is TGTGCCAGCAGCTCCCCGGCCGGGCACGAGCAGTACTTC. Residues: CASSSPAGHEQYF.

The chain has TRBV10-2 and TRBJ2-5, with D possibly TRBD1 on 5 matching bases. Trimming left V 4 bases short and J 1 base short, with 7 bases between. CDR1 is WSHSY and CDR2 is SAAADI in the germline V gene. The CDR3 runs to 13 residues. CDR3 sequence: CASSGQTQETQYF. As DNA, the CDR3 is TGCGCCAGCAGTGGACAGACCCAAGAGACCCAGTACTTC.

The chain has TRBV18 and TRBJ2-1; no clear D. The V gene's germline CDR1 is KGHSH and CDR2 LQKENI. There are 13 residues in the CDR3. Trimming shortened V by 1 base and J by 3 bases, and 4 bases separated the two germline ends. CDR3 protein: CASSPLGYNEQFF. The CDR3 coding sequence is TGTGCCAGCTCACCACTCGGCTACAATGAGCAGTTCTTC.